The 32 T cell receptor beta chains below come from one sample, sequenced in a study of chronic HIV infection and antiretroviral therapy (dated by TCRdb to the mid-2010s). Libraries came from 5' RACE. The run used an Illumina MiSeq. TCRdb trimmed the raw reads at Q25, called clones with MiXCR and kept productive beta chains. Identical CDR3 proteins give one entry, which carries the most common genes and DNA. The sample records 40,000 to 60,000 distinct CDR3 sequences, 15% to 20% of which are singletons. Approximately 3% of the sample lies in the top ten. The sequenced sample consisted of peripheral blood. Source of these receptors: an adult who had HIV and had not received antiretroviral therapy, or was an uninfected healthy control (not recorded which).

This clonotype has a handful of counts. This chain joins TRBV19 and TRBJ2-3; 9 positions match TRBD1. The CDR3 is 14 amino acids. Germline CDR1 is LNHDA and CDR2 is SQIVND (reference sequence). V lost 4 bases, J lost 4 bases, and 3 bases stayed unmatched. CDR3 nucleotides: TGTGCCAGTAGTAATACAGGGGGCTCAGATACGCAGTATTTT. Translating it yields CASSNTGGSDTQYF.

The chain has TRBV2 and TRBJ1-5; 7 bases map to TRBD1. Unmatched junction bases numbered 6, after V lost 4 bases and J lost 0 bases. This CDR3 is 16 amino acids long. Germline CDR1 is SNHLY and CDR2 is FYNNEI. CDR3 bases: TGTGCCAGCAGTGGCGGAGGACAGGCTAGCAATCAGCCCCAGCATTTT. Translated: CASSGGGQASNQPQHF.

In its sample, this clonotype was seen a few times. This chain connects TRBV4-1 to TRBJ2-1, with D possibly being TRBD2 (6 bases). The CDR3 is made up of 16 amino acids. Germline assignment: CDR1 MGHRA and CDR2 YSYEKL. The V end lost 0 bases, the J end lost 4 bases, and 13 bases lay between the germline ends. The CDR3 bases are TGCGCCAGCAGCCAAGAGGGGTCGGGAGTATACAATGAGCAGTTCTTC. It is translated as CASSQEGSGVYNEQFF.

The chain combines TRBV27 with TRBJ2-1; TRBD1 matches at 8 bases. The germline V gene has CDR1 MNHEY and CDR2 SMNVEV (reference sequence). The V gene end was trimmed by 8 bases and the J gene end by 6 bases; junction bases not matched to a gene: 15. This CDR3 has 16 residues. CDR3 sequence reads: CASYAGGRGRPNEQFF. DNA for the CDR3: TGTGCCAGCTACGCAGGGGGCAGGGGAAGGCCCAATGAGCAGTTCTTC.

J is TRBJ2-3 and V is TRBV20-1; 9 nucleotides align to TRBD2. The CDR3 loop spans 11 amino acids. CDR1 is DFQATT, CDR2 SNEGSKA, per germline (reference sequence). The trim removed 4 bases at V and 15 bases at J, leaving 8 bases unmatched. The CDR3 sequence is CSATSGILGYF. The CDR3 DNA is TGCAGTGCTACTAGCGGGATCCTAGGCTATTTT.

This clonotype was seen a handful of times. The chain links TRBV12-3 or TRBV12-4 to TRBJ2-5; 9 bases fit TRBD2. The CDR3 consists of 14 residues. J was trimmed by 4 bases and V by 5 bases; bases with no gene match: 5. CDR3 bases: TGTGCCAGCAGTCAGCTAGCGGGATCAGAGACCCAGTACTTC. Translation: CASSQLAGSETQYF.

In its sample, this clonotype was seen a few times. This rearrangement joins TRBV28 to TRBJ2-7, with 8 bases lining up with TRBD1. CDR3 length equals 15 residues. The germline V gene encodes CDR1 MDHEN and CDR2 SYDVKM. The junction had 12 bases not matched to a gene; V was cut back by 6 bases and J by 5 bases. CDR3 region: CASRLQGGIRNEQYF. The CDR3 DNA sequence: TGTGCCAGCAGGTTACAGGGGGGAATTAGGAACGAGCAGTACTTC.

This chain joins TRBV5-1 and TRBJ1-5; weak D call: TRBD1 (5 bases). In germline, CDR1 is SGHRS, CDR2 YFSETQ. Trimming removed 4 bases at V and 6 bases at J, with 14 bases between. The CDR3 is made up of 14 amino acids. The DNA for the CDR3 is TGCGCCAGCAGCACGGGGCAGGCCGGTCAGCCCCAGCATTTT. Its translation is CASSTGQAGQPQHF.

This chain joins TRBV28 and TRBJ2-1; D gene uncertain. Germline-derived CDR1 and CDR2 are MDHEN and SYDVKM. This CDR3 has 14 amino acids. The V gene lost 8 bases and the J gene lost 0 bases, with 11 bases spanning the gap. The CDR3 bases are TGTGCCAGCGCCGACTGGAGCTCCTACAATGAGCAGTTCTTC. It codes for CASADWSSYNEQFF. Using reference TRBV28 and TRBJ2-1 for the parts outside the CDR3, the full variable domain is DVKVTQSSRYLVKRTGEKVFLECVQDMDHENMFWYRQDPGLGLRLIYFSYDVKMKEKGDIPEGYSVSREKKERFSLILESASTNQTSMYLCASADWSSYNEQFFGPGTRLTVL.

This clonotype was observed a handful of times. The rearrangement joins TRBV29-1 to TRBJ1-1; no clear D. CDR1 is SQVTM, CDR2 ANQGSEA, per germline. V lost 2 bases to trimming and J lost 0 bases, with 7 bases between them. This CDR3 has 13 amino acids. Here the CDR3 DNA reads TGCAGCGTTGAAAAACCGATGAACACTGAAGCTTTCTTT. As protein: CSVEKPMNTEAFF.

This clonotype was recorded at least ten times. The chain couples TRBV28 to TRBJ2-1, with TRBD1 matching 9 bases. The CDR3 contains 14 residues. Germline assignment: CDR1 MDHEN and CDR2 SYDVKM. V lost 10 bases and J lost 13; bases outside the gene matches: 17. The CDR3 spells CAIHDPGQGPIQFF. The CDR3 DNA reads TGTGCCATCCATGATCCGGGACAGGGACCCATACAGTTCTTC. Using reference TRBV28 and TRBJ2-1 for the parts outside the CDR3, the full variable domain is DVKVTQSSRYLVKRTGEKVFLECVQDMDHENMFWYRQDPGLGLRLIYFSYDVKMKEKGDIPEGYSVSREKKERFSLILESASTNQTSMYLCAIHDPGQGPIQFFGPGTRLTVL.

The chain has TRBV28 and TRBJ1-4, with 8 bases lining up with TRBD1. The CDR3 contains 15 residues. The junction had 7 bases not matched to a gene; V was cut back by 5 bases and J by 5 bases. Per the germline V gene, CDR1 is MDHEN and CDR2 is SYDVKM. DNA for the CDR3: TGTGCCAGCAGTCTGCCAGGGGGCTTCAATGAAAAACTGTTTTTT. Amino acids: CASSLPGGFNEKLFF.

This clonotype was seen only a few times. CDR3 DNA: TGTGCCAGCAGCCCTACAGGGGCCTATGGCTACACCTTC. It encodes CASSPTGAYGYTF. This sequence joins TRBV7-9 and TRBJ1-2, with 7 bases aligning to TRBD1. The CDR3 loop spans 13 amino acids. Germline CDR1 and CDR2: SEHNR and FQNEAQ (reference sequence). J gave up 4 bases and V 5 bases, and 4 bases lay outside the gene matches.

This chain connects TRBV27 to TRBJ2-7; D tentatively fits TRBD1 or TRBD2 (5 bases each). The germline V gene encodes CDR1 MNHEY and CDR2 SMNVEV (reference sequence). V lost 5 bases to trimming and J lost 0 bases, with 17 bases between them. This CDR3 comprises 16 residues. CDR3 DNA: TGTGCCAGCAGTCCGTCCGGGACCCGTAGCTCCTACGAGCAGTACTTC. As protein: CASSPSGTRSSYEQYF.

A few counts support this clonotype. CDR3: CASSDEQEVLWFF. The CDR3 coding sequence is TGTGCCAGCAGTGATGAACAGGAGGTACTTTGGTTCTTC. The V call is TRBV2, the J call TRBJ2-1; either TRBD1 or TRBD2 may supply D (5 bases each). This CDR3 has 13 residues. The germline gives CDR1 SNHLY, CDR2 FYNNEI. Trimming cost V 3 bases and J 15 bases, with 18 bases left between them.

This clonotype was found a few times. The V call is TRBV4-1, the J call TRBJ1-1; D is possibly TRBD1 (5 bases). This CDR3 has 13 amino acids. Trimming left V 5 bases short and J 2 bases short, with 9 bases between. Germline V gene sequence: CDR1 MGHRA, CDR2 YSYEKL. CDR3 region: CASSIGGNTEAFF. The DNA of the CDR3 is TGCGCCAGCAGCATCGGGGGTAACACTGAAGCTTTCTTT.

The J gene is TRBJ2-3, the V gene TRBV28; TRBD2 aligns across 13 bases. Germline V gene lookup returns CDR1 MDHEN and CDR2 SYDVKM. The CDR3 length is 16 residues. Losses at the gene ends were 5 bases for V and 7 bases for J; bases not matched to a gene: 9. CDR3 coding DNA: TGTGCCAGCAGTCGGACTAGCGGGAGCCCCTGGCATACGCAGTATTTT. Protein sequence: CASSRTSGSPWHTQYF.

The V gene is TRBV28, the J gene TRBJ2-5, with a weak D call TRBD2 (6 bases). The ends were cut back, 3 bases at V and 9 bases at J, with 23 bases in the middle. The CDR3 has 16 residues. Germline assignment: CDR1 MDHEN and CDR2 SYDVKM. The CDR3 DNA sequence: TGTGCCAGCAGTTTGGGACTGAGCGGAAAATCAAGGGCCCAGTACTTC. It codes for CASSLGLSGKSRAQYF.

The chain joins TRBV30 to TRBJ2-1; 10 bases map to TRBD2. Germline trimming cut 0 bases from V and 2 bases from J; bases unmatched to any gene: 7. The CDR3 length is 17 residues. Germline lookup yields CDR1 GTSNPN and CDR2 SVGIG (reference sequence). The CDR3 spells CAWSVRSSGRTYNEQFF. CDR3 DNA sequence: TGTGCCTGGAGTGTAAGGTCTAGCGGGAGAACCTACAATGAGCAGTTCTTC.

Details on this clonotype: At one end the junction does not follow the germline gene, possibly because of a read error. The gene calls are TRBV20-1 and TRBJ1-5; D call uncertain. The CDR3 runs 14 residues. Germline values: CDR1 DFQATT, CDR2 SNEGSKA (reference sequence). CDR3 sequence: CSARDSMENQTQHF. The CDR3 region has the DNA TGCAGTGCTAGAGATAGCATGGAGAATCAGACCCAGCATTTT.

DNA of the CDR3: TGTGCCAGCAGGGATAGCAATCAGCCCCAGCATTTT. Amino acids: CASRDSNQPQHF. The V and J genes are TRBV2 and TRBJ1-5, with D unclear. The CDR3 extends over 12 amino acids. CDR1 is SNHLY, CDR2 FYNNEI, per germline. The V end lost 6 bases, the J end lost 0 bases, and 3 bases lay between the germline ends.

V is TRBV5-1 and J is TRBJ1-4; no firm D call. The germline V gene encodes CDR1 SGHRS and CDR2 YFSETQ. Trimming removed 2 bases at V and 4 bases at J, with 6 bases between. CDR3 length: 13 amino acids. The CDR3 nucleotides are TGCGCCAGCAGCTTCGGCCTTAATGAAAAACTGTTTTTT. Amino acid sequence: CASSFGLNEKLFF.

This clonotype turned up a few times. This chain uses TRBV6-5 with TRBJ2-6, with 9 bases aligning to TRBD1. This CDR3 is built from 16 residues. Germline loops: CDR1 MNHEY, CDR2 SVGAGI. The J segment lost 2 bases and the V segment lost 5 bases, leaving 4 bases of the junction unmatched. The CDR3 sequence is CASSPRTGAGANVLTF. The CDR3 DNA reads as TGTGCCAGCAGTCCCCGGACAGGGGCTGGGGCCAACGTCCTGACTTTC.

V is TRBV11-2 and J is TRBJ2-2; 12 nucleotides line up with TRBD1. V lost 5 bases to trimming and J lost 5 bases; unmatched junction nucleotides: 15. CDR1 SGHAT and CDR2 FQNNGV come from the germline V gene. The CDR3 extends over 19 amino acids. The CDR3 DNA is TGTGCCAGCAGCCCCACACCGGGACAGGGGGCGCAGGGAACCGGGGAGCTGTTTTTT. Protein product: CASSPTPGQGAQGTGELFF. Supplemented by reference TRBV11-2 and TRBJ2-2, the full variable domain reads EAGVAQSPRYKIIEKRQSVAFWCNPISGHATLYWYQQILGQGPKLLIQFQNNGVVDDSQLPKDRFSAERLKGVDSTLKIQPAKLEDSAVYLCASSPTPGQGAQGTGELFFGEGSRLTVL.

V is TRBV28 and J is TRBJ1-4, with D possibly TRBD1 on 5 matching bases. With 6 bases removed from V and 3 bases from J, the gap between germline ends came to 5 bases. Germline V gene lookup returns CDR1 MDHEN and CDR2 SYDVKM. The CDR3 covers 12 residues. The CDR3 region has the DNA TGTGCCAGCAGGACAGCTAATGAAAAACTGTTTTTT. Translating gives CASRTANEKLFF. Complete variable domain (other parts from reference TRBV28 and TRBJ1-4): DVKVTQSSRYLVKRTGEKVFLECVQDMDHENMFWYRQDPGLGLRLIYFSYDVKMKEKGDIPEGYSVSREKKERFSLILESASTNQTSMYLCASRTANEKLFFGSGTQLSVL.

The chain employs TRBV11-2 and TRBJ2-3, with TRBD2 matching over 10 bases. V lost 4 bases, J lost 1 base, and 2 bases stayed unmatched. CDR3 length: 15 amino acids. The V gene's germline CDR1 is SGHAT and CDR2 FQNNGV. The CDR3 DNA is TGTGCCAGCAGCTACACTAGCGGGGGCACAGATACGCAGTATTTT. Translation: CASSYTSGGTDTQYF.

The sample holds a few counts of this clonotype. The chain has TRBV28 and TRBJ1-2, with a weak D call TRBD1 (6 bases). V dropped 5 bases and J dropped 9 bases, with 10 bases sitting between them. This CDR3 region has 11 residues. In germline, CDR1 is MDHEN, CDR2 SYDVKM. CDR3 sequence: CASSDTGSYTF. The DNA for the CDR3 is TGTGCCAGCAGTGACACAGGGAGCTACACCTTC.

The V call is TRBV7-2, the J call TRBJ1-5; D is uncertain. The germline V gene has CDR1 SGHTA and CDR2 FQGNSA. The length of the CDR3 is 15 residues. V lost 3 bases, J lost 1 base, and 10 bases lay in between. CDR3 in DNA: TGTGCCAGCAGCTTGTTTGAGGGAAGCAATCAGCCCCAGCATTTT. Its protein product is CASSLFEGSNQPQHF.

A few counts support this clonotype. The chain links TRBV4-1 to TRBJ2-3; TRBD1 or TRBD2 may be the D gene (5 bases each). V lost 5 bases to trimming and J lost 3 bases, with 24 bases between them. The germline V gene has CDR1 MGHRA and CDR2 YSYEKL. The length of the CDR3 is 18 residues. CDR3 sequence (DNA): TGCGCCAGCAGCGAAGGGGTTAAATTTGTTGAGGGGACAGATACGCAGTATTTT. Residues: CASSEGVKFVEGTDTQYF.

The chain has TRBV20-1 and TRBJ2-7, with a weak D call TRBD2 (5 bases). There are 15 residues in the CDR3. The germline V gene has CDR1 DFQATT and CDR2 SNEGSKA (reference sequence). Trimming left V 2 bases short and J 4 bases short, with 18 bases between. This chain's CDR3 is CSARLSVEVGYEQYF. The CDR3, as DNA: TGCAGTGCTAGACTTAGCGTTGAGGTAGGATACGAGCAGTACTTC.

The CDR3 protein is CAIRDRNTEAFF. For the CDR3, the DNA is TGTGCCATCAGGGACAGGAACACTGAAGCTTTCTTT. The chain uses TRBV10-3 and TRBJ1-1, with a tentative D call TRBD1 (6 bases). The CDR3 totals 12 residues. The V gene lost 6 bases and the J gene lost 1 base, with 6 bases spanning the gap. Germline CDR1 reads ENHRY; CDR2 reads SYGVKD.

This clonotype was detected a few times. The J gene is TRBJ2-1, the V gene TRBV10-3; TRBD2 might be the D (6 bases). V was cut by 3 bases and J by 7 bases, with 7 bases left in between. Germline V gives CDR1 ENHRY, CDR2 SYGVKD. The CDR3 is 12 residues long. This chain's CDR3 is CAISERGNEQFF. CDR3 DNA sequence: TGTGCCATCAGTGAACGGGGGAATGAGCAGTTCTTC.